These 7 T cell receptor beta chains came from one sample sequenced in a study of read filtering for tumor transcriptome and immune sequencing. Molecular barcoded adaptors covering alpha/delta and beta/gamma chains were used on roughly 370 ng RNA. TCRdb reprocessed the reads via MiXCR and lists one record per CDR3 protein. The table has tens of thousands of distinct CDR3 sequences, approximately 15% seen once. Sequencing used a population of CD138-negative cells sorted from bone marrow. Source of these receptors: a donor aged 40 or older with multiple myeloma.

Many counts were recorded for this clonotype. The V call is TRBV2, the J call TRBJ2-2; TRBD1 aligns across 7 bases. This CDR3 comprises 14 residues. J was trimmed by 1 base and V by 5 bases; bases with no gene match: 1. Germline values: CDR1 SNHLY, CDR2 FYNNEI. The CDR3 DNA reads as TGTGCCAGCAGTCAGGGGGTGAACACCGGGGAGCTGTTTTTT. It encodes CASSQGVNTGELFF.

This clonotype showed up many times. The V call is TRBV7-2, the J call TRBJ2-3; tentatively, D is TRBD2 (7 bases). V lost 8 bases and J lost 8, with 14 bases in between. The CDR3 covers 12 residues. Germline V gene sequence: CDR1 SGHTA, CDR2 FQGNSA. The DNA of the CDR3 is TGTGCCAGCGTCGGGGGGCTGGGTACGCAGTATTTT. It translates to CASVGGLGTQYF.

This clonotype was seen ten or more times. The V and J genes are TRBV6-6 and TRBJ1-1; no clear D gene. V was pared by 2 bases and J by 7 bases, with 11 bases between. Germline V gene lookup returns CDR1 MNHNY and CDR2 SVGAGI (reference sequence). The CDR3 loop spans 13 amino acids. The chain's CDR3 is CASSYNGDGEAFF. Written as DNA, the CDR3 is TGTGCCAGCAGTTACAACGGTGACGGTGAAGCTTTCTTT.

Many counts were recorded for this clonotype. The V call is TRBV6-6, the J call TRBJ1-6; D remains unclear. Germline CDR1 MNHNY, CDR2 SVGAGI (reference sequence). Trimming shortened V by 0 bases and J by 6 bases, and 0 bases separated the two germline ends. The CDR3 totals 12 residues. In nucleotides, the CDR3 is TGTGCCAGCAGTTACTCTAATTCACCCCTCCACTTT. Protein sequence: CASSYSNSPLHF.

About this clonotype itself: This may be a read error: a much more frequent sequence differs by one nucleotide. This chain uses TRBV20-1 with TRBJ1-5; possible D gene TRBD1, 5 bases. This CDR3 has 16 residues. CDR1 and CDR2 from the germline V gene are DFQATT and SNEGSKA (reference sequence). The V end was cut by 3 bases, the J end by 3 bases, with 18 bases between. For the CDR3, the DNA is TGCAGTGCTAGTCCTCAGGGTAGTTATTTCAATCAGCCCCAGCATTTT. This codes for CSASPQGSYFNQPQHF.

This clonotype was seen ten or more times. CDR3 nucleotide sequence: TGTGCCCGGACGACAGGGGCAAACACCGGGGAGCTGTTTTTT. Translation: CARTTGANTGELFF. The chain is built from TRBV30 and TRBJ2-2; 8 bases line up with TRBD1. The CDR3 runs 14 residues. CDR1 is GTSNPN, CDR2 SVGIG, per germline (reference sequence). V shed 8 bases and J 2 bases; nucleotides not matched to a gene: 7.

This clonotype was picked up many times. The chain couples TRBV7-3 to TRBJ1-5; D remains unclear. Germline V gene sequence: CDR1 SGHTA, CDR2 FQGTGA. This CDR3 is built from 13 residues. V lost 2 bases, J lost 5 bases, and 7 bases lay in between. The CDR3 is CASSLRRDQPQHF. The CDR3 nucleotides are TGTGCCAGCAGCTTACGGAGGGATCAGCCCCAGCATTTT.